These 12 T cell receptor beta chains were all obtained from the same sample, sequenced in a study of blood T cell repertoires in COVID-19. Profiled with immunoSEQ multiplex PCR; TCRdb holds only in-frame clones, not every one. Among some 160,000 clones listed, more than 80% were seen once. The sample taken for sequencing was peripheral blood. The receptors were sampled from a man aged 60 to 69 with acute or convalescent COVID-19.

The chain links TRBV7-9 to TRBJ2-6, with 9 bases aligning to TRBD1. The junction had 8 bases not matched to a gene; V was cut back by 5 bases and J by 0 bases. This CDR3 is 18 amino acids long. From germline, CDR1 is SEHNR and CDR2 FQNEAQ (reference sequence). Here the CDR3 DNA reads TGTGCCAGCAGCCCCCGGGACAGGGATTACTCTGGGGCCAACGTCCTGACTTTC. Its protein is CASSPRDRDYSGANVLTF.

Here the CDR3 DNA reads TGTGCCAGCAGCTTCGGGAGAGGAACGGCTGAAGCTTTCTTT. This codes for CASSFGRGTAEAFF. V gene TRBV11-2 combines with J gene TRBJ1-1, with D unresolved. Trimming took 3 bases from V and 6 from J, leaving 14 bases between them. Per the germline V gene, CDR1 is SGHAT and CDR2 is FQNNGV. This CDR3 spans 14 amino acids. Using reference TRBV11-2 and TRBJ1-1 for the parts outside the CDR3, the full variable domain is EAGVAQSPRYKIIEKRQSVAFWCNPISGHATLYWYQQILGQGPKLLIQFQNNGVVDDSQLPKDRFSAERLKGVDSTLKIQPAKLEDSAVYLCASSFGRGTAEAFFGQGTRLTVV.

CDR3 coding DNA: TGTGCCAGTAGCACCCCAGTCAGGGGTAATGAGCAGTTCTTC. Its protein product is CASSTPVRGNEQFF. This sequence joins TRBV19 and TRBJ2-1, with D maybe TRBD1 (6 bases). Germline V gives CDR1 LNHDA, CDR2 SQIVND (reference sequence). V was clipped by 6 bases and J by 7 bases, with 16 bases between them. The CDR3 runs 14 residues.

This rearrangement joins TRBV19 to TRBJ2-6; 7 bases align to TRBD1. V lost 7 bases to trimming and J lost 3 bases; unmatched junction nucleotides: 9. This CDR3 has 16 residues. Germline V gene lookup returns CDR1 LNHDA and CDR2 SQIVND (reference sequence). The CDR3 protein is CASTPGRGLGANVLTF. The CDR3 DNA follows: TGTGCCAGTACCCCGGGTAGGGGGCTTGGGGCCAACGTCCTGACTTTC.

The chain couples TRBV4-3 to TRBJ1-3, with D uncertain. The V end was cut by 0 bases, the J end by 0 bases, with 9 bases between. Germline CDR1 is LGHNA and CDR2 is YSLEER. The length of the CDR3 is 16 residues. The CDR3 sequence: CASSQEQLISGNTIYF. The DNA for the CDR3 is TGCGCCAGCAGCCAAGAACAGCTGATCTCTGGAAACACCATATATTTT.

This clone was seen a single time. The chain couples TRBV11-2 to TRBJ2-2, with D perhaps TRBD1 (6 bases). The CDR3 contains 17 residues. V was cut by 1 base and J by 7 bases, with 19 bases left in between. The germline V gene has CDR1 SGHAT and CDR2 FQNNGV. The CDR3, as DNA: TGTGCCAGCAGCTTAGGATACATTACAGGGTCGGGCGGGGAGCTGTTTTTT. The encoded protein is CASSLGYITGSGGELFF. The variable domain in full, completed from reference TRBV11-2 and TRBJ2-2, reads EAGVAQSPRYKIIEKRQSVAFWCNPISGHATLYWYQQILGQGPKLLIQFQNNGVVDDSQLPKDRFSAERLKGVDSTLKIQPAKLEDSAVYLCASSLGYITGSGGELFFGEGSRLTVL.

The CDR3, as DNA: TGTGCCAGCAGCTTAACCCGACACGACGGGGAGCTGTTTTTT. This encodes CASSLTRHDGELFF. The V and J genes are TRBV7-3 and TRBJ2-2; no reliable D call. This CDR3 comprises 14 residues. Germline-derived CDR1 and CDR2 are SGHTA and FQGTGA. Trimming shortened V by 0 bases and J by 7 bases, and 9 bases separated the two germline ends.

The J gene is TRBJ1-3, the V gene TRBV19; D is possibly TRBD1 (6 bases). Germline values: CDR1 LNHDA, CDR2 SQIVND (reference sequence). The CDR3 is 13 amino acids. The V end lost 5 bases, the J end lost 4 bases, and 9 bases lay between the germline ends. The CDR3 DNA reads as TGTGCCAGTAGTCCCGACAGGGGAAACACCATATATTTT. This codes for CASSPDRGNTIYF.

This chain connects TRBV7-9 to TRBJ2-3; 7 positions match TRBD1. The length of the CDR3 is 11 residues. With V trimmed by 5 bases and J by 11 bases, 4 bases remained unmatched. Germline values: CDR1 SEHNR, CDR2 FQNEAQ (reference sequence). In DNA form, the CDR3 reads TGTGCCAGCAGCATGACAGGGAGGCAGTATTTT. It specifies CASSMTGRQYF.

The genes are TRBV7-6 and TRBJ1-6, with TRBD1 matching 7 bases. The V and J ends lost 3 bases and 5 bases, in that order; junction bases with no gene match: 7. The CDR3 is made up of 16 amino acids. The germline V gene encodes CDR1 SGHVS and CDR2 FNYEAQ. CDR3 sequence (DNA): TGTGCCAGCAGCTTCGGGAACAGGGGAAATAATTCACCCCTCCACTTT. Amino acids: CASSFGNRGNNSPLHF.

V usage is TRBV7-2 and J usage is TRBJ2-1; 10 nucleotides align to TRBD2. The CDR3 spans 15 residues. Germline V lookup: CDR1 SGHTA, CDR2 FQGNSA. With 2 bases clipped from V and 7 bases from J, the junction kept 5 bases outside the gene matches. The CDR3: CASSLFLAGVNEQFF. DNA for the CDR3: TGTGCCAGCAGCTTATTTCTAGCGGGGGTGAATGAGCAGTTCTTC. Using reference TRBV7-2 and TRBJ2-1 for the parts outside the CDR3, the full variable domain is GAGVSQSPSNKVTEKGKDVELRCDPISGHTALYWYRQSLGQGLEFLIYFQGNSAPDKSGLPSDRFSAERTGGSVSTLTIQRTQQEDSAVYLCASSLFLAGVNEQFFGPGTRLTVL.

The rearrangement links TRBV6-5 to TRBJ2-7; possibly TRBD1 for D (5 bases). The CDR3 totals 13 residues. Germline V gene sequence: CDR1 MNHEY, CDR2 SVGAGI. The ends were cut back, 5 bases at V and 9 bases at J, with 17 bases in the middle. CDR3 amino acids: CASSKPTEIRQYF. The CDR3 DNA reads as TGTGCCAGCAGTAAGCCGACAGAAATTCGGCAGTACTTC.